The TCR beta chain under discussion was sequenced for a study of T cell responses to AZD1222 COVID-19 vaccine. Study-wide results and caveats: White British ancestry dominated among donors, who included more females, and clonal diversity was possibly underestimated.

V lost 0 bases and J lost 5; bases outside the gene matches: 5. Germline CDR1 and CDR2: SGHTA and FQGNSA. The CDR3 runs 18 residues. On this clone: The antigen is not known.

Profiling relied on immunoSEQ multiplex PCR, and the TCRdb table lists in-frame clones only, not all of them. The sample lists 100,000 to 150,000 clones; just over 90% were seen once. V and J are TRBV7-2 and TRBJ2-1, with TRBD2 identical over 15 bases. Sequenced here: peripheral blood, sampled 28 days after the second AZD1222 dose. This receptor was obtained from an adult who received the AZD1222 COVID-19 vaccine. The CDR3 protein is CASSLAGTSGGLNNEQFF. CDR3 coding DNA: TGTGCCAGCAGCTTAGCCGGGACTAGCGGGGGGTTAAACAATGAGCAGTTCTTC.